This TCR beta chain was captured in a study of cytomegalovirus exposure and HLA in healthy donors. The study's findings and limits: It was confirmed in vitro that three of the CMV-associated chains were specific for CMV antigens.

V was clipped by 3 bases and J by 1 base; unmatched bases: 5. Germline assignment: CDR1 MNHEY and CDR2 SMNVEV (reference sequence). The CDR3 loop spans 15 amino acids. As to this clone: Its antigen is unidentified.

Primers for the PCR totalled 60 Vbeta and 13 Jbeta. Measured with immunoSEQ multiplex PCR; TCRdb has only the in-frame clones, and not every one. The table lists some 74,000 clones, roughly 80% of them singletons. The chain carries TRBV27 and TRBJ1-1, with 7 bases aligning to TRBD1. Sequenced: PBMCs. This TCR came from a male donor in good health and CMV-seronegative. In nucleotides, the CDR3 is TGTGCCAGCAGTTTGACCGGGACAGCGAACACTGAAGCTTTCTTT. This translates into CASSLTGTANTEAFF.